The T cell receptor beta chain described here comes from a study of shared clonotypes between healthy human individuals. Germline values: CDR1 MNHEY, CDR2 SVGAGI. The V and J ends lost 2 bases and 3 bases respectively, with 14 bases between them. The CDR3 spans 16 residues. TCRdb keeps only in-frame clones here, not all; method: immunoSEQ multiplex PCR. The top ten hold roughly 1% of the sample, which has about 2 million clones, about 95% seen once. The naive CD8 fraction comprised CD45RO-negative cells positively selected for CCR7 and excluded terminally differentiated effector memory CD45RA+ cells. Participating donors were healthy, HIV-negative adults free of recent acute infections or vaccinations.

The chain employs TRBV6-5 and TRBJ2-1; D not certain. Input material: naive CD8+ T cells sorted from blood. The origin of this receptor is a man between 18 and 35 years old in good health. The CDR3 DNA reads TGTGCCAGCAGTTACGGATGGGAAGGAGTCTACAATGAGCAGTTCTTC. Translation gives CASSYGWEGVYNEQFF.